This T cell receptor (beta chain) came from a study of PD-1 blockade in classical Hodgkin lymphoma. Study findings and constraints: By cycle point C4D1, TCR diversity had risen significantly in CD4+ cells (but not CD8+ cells).

This CDR3 spans 15 amino acids. CDR1 is SGHTA, CDR2 FQGNSA, per germline. The V and J ends lost 5 bases and 2 bases, in that order; junction bases with no gene match: 6. The assay was immunoSEQ multiplex PCR, and TCRdb's table has in-frame clones only and misses some. The sample includes about 41,000 clones, approximately 80% seen only once; the top ten take about a fifth. Every patient had relapsed following autologous stem cell transplantation, and cohorts differed in brentuximab vedotin exposure. Comments on this clone: Its specificity is unknown.

The rearrangement links TRBV7-2 to TRBJ2-7; 10 bases align to TRBD1. The sequencing here drew on peripheral blood mononuclear cells (PBMCs), taken at baseline. This sequence originates from a human donor with classical Hodgkin lymphoma. In nucleotides, the CDR3 is TGTGCCAGCAGCCACCAGGGACAGGGGCCCTACGAGCAGTACTTC. Its protein product is CASSHQGQGPYEQYF.